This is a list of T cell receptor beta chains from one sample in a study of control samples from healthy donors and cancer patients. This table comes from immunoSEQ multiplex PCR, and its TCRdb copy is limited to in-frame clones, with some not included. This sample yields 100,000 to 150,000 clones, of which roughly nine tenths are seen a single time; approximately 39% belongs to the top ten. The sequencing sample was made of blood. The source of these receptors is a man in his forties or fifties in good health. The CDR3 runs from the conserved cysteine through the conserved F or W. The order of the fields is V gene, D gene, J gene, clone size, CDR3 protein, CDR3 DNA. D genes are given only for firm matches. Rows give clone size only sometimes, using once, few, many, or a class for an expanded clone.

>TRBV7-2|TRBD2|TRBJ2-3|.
CASSLQAGGGLDTQYF
TGTGCCAGCAGCTTACAGGCGGGGGGGGGCCTGGATACGCAGTATTTT
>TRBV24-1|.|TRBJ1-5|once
CATSDSSDPRKHF
TGTGCCACCAGTGATTCCTCCGACCCCAGGAAGCATTTT
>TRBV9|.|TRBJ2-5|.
CASSADVRPGETQYF
TGTGCCAGCAGCGCCGACGTGAGGCCGGGCGAGACCCAGTACTTC
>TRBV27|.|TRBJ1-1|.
CASSRTGLGTGTEAFF
TGTGCCAGCAGCCGAACAGGTTTGGGGACGGGCACTGAAGCTTTCTTT
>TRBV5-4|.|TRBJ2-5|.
CASSLFAGRETQYF
TGTGCCAGCAGCTTGTTCGCAGGGCGAGAAACCCAGTACTTC
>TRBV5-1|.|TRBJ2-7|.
CASSPTPDSFYEQYF
TGCGCCAGCAGCCCGACCCCGGACAGTTTCTACGAGCAGTACTTC
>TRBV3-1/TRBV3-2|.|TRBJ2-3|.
CASSQVGTDTQYF
TGTGCCAGCAGCCAAGTTGGTACGGATACGCAGTATTTT
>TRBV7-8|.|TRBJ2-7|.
CASSLVRGYEQYF
TGTGCCAGCAGCTTAGTACGGGGCTACGAGCAGTACTTC
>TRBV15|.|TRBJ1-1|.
CATSRDLGEAFF
TGTGCCACCAGCAGAGATTTGGGGGAAGCTTTCTTT
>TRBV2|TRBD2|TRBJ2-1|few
CASSRGRGGRNEQFF
TGTGCCAGCAGCAGAGGGCGGGGGGGCCGAAATGAGCAGTTCTTC
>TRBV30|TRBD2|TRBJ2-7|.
CAWMGKILAGGSSSYEQYF
TGTGCCTGGATGGGGAAAATACTAGCGGGGGGGTCGAGCTCCTACGAGCAGTACTTC
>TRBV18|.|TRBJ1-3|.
CASSREVPSGNTIYF
TGTGCCAGCTCACGAGAGGTGCCCTCTGGAAACACCATATATTTT
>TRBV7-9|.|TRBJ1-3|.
CASSLDRSGNTIYF
TGTGCCAGCAGCTTAGACCGGTCTGGAAACACCATATATTTT
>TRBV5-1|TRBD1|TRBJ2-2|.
CASSLGQGNTGELFF
TGCGCCAGCAGCTTGGGACAGGGTAACACCGGGGAGCTGTTTTTT
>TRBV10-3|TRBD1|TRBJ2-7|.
CAIRGRQGLDEQYF
TGTGCCATCAGGGGGCGACAGGGGTTGGACGAGCAGTACTTC
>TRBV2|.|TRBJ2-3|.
CASSDGDLFSTDTQYF
TGTGCCAGCAGTGATGGTGACCTGTTTAGCACAGATACGCAGTATTTT
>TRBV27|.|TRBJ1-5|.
CASSLRGRSNQPQHF
TGTGCCAGCAGTTTACGGGGGCGAAGCAATCAGCCCCAGCATTTT
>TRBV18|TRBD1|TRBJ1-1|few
CASSPIGQGNTEAFF
TGTGCCAGCTCACCAATTGGACAGGGAAACACTGAAGCTTTCTTT
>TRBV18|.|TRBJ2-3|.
CASRGTTSTDTQYF
TGTGCCAGCCGCGGAACCACTAGCACAGATACGCAGTATTTT
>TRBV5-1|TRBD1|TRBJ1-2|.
CASSPGTGEVYTF
TGCGCCAGCAGCCCAGGGACAGGGGAGGTCTACACCTTC
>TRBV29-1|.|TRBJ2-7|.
CSVEDQEGEDEQYF
TGCAGCGTTGAAGATCAGGAGGGGGAAGACGAGCAGTACTTC
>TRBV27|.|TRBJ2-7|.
CASSRRGSYEQYF
TGTGCCAGCAGCCGAAGGGGCTCCTACGAGCAGTACTTC
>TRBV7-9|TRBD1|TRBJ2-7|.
CASSSLASDRAPSYEQYF
TGTGCCAGCAGCTCCCTAGCCTCGGACAGGGCCCCATCCTACGAGCAGTACTTC
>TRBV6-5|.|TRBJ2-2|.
CASAALRNGELFF
TGTGCCAGCGCGGCTCTCCGGAACGGGGAGCTGTTTTTT
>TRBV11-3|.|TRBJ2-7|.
CASSLDHLNRLLMGEQYF
TGTGCCAGCAGCTTAGATCACCTCAACCGCCTTCTAATGGGCGAGCAGTACTTC
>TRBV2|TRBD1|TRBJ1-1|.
CASSVSQGALSEAFF
TGTGCCAGCAGTGTTTCCCAGGGGGCCCTGAGTGAAGCTTTCTTT
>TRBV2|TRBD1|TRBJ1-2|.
CASGQGIYGYTF
TGTGCCAGCGGACAGGGGATCTATGGCTACACCTTC
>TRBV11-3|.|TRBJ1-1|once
CASSLEAGSTEAFF
TGTGCCAGCAGCTTAGAGGCAGGGTCCACTGAAGCTTTCTTT
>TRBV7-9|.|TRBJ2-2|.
CASSPDMELFF
TGTGCCAGCAGCCCGGACATGGAGCTGTTTTTT
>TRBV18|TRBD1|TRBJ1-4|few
CASSRDSTAGELFF
TGTGCCAGCTCACGGGACAGCACCGCTGGGGAACTGTTTTTT
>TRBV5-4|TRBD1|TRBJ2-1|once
CASSDTEGQGRHEQFF
TGTGCCAGCAGTGACACCGAGGGACAGGGGAGGCATGAGCAGTTCTTC
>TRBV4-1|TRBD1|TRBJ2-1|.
CASRRGLSDEQFF
TGCGCCAGCCGCAGGGGGCTTAGCGATGAGCAGTTCTTC
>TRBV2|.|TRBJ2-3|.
CASSHETTMEPDTQYF
TGTGCCAGCAGTCATGAGACTACCATGGAACCGGATACGCAGTATTTT
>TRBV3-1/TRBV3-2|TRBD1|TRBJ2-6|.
CASSQERTGVSGANVLTF
TGTGCCAGCAGCCAAGAGCGGACAGGGGTTTCTGGGGCCAACGTCCTGACTTTC
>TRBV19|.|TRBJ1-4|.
CASSSPAAEKLFF
TGTGCCAGTAGTAGCCCAGCTGCTGAAAAACTGTTTTTT
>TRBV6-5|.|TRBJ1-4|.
CASTPTGRGYEKLFF
TGTGCCAGCACTCCAACGGGGAGAGGCTATGAAAAACTGTTTTTT
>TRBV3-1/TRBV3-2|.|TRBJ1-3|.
CASSPLFGDTIYF
TGTGCCAGCAGCCCCTTATTCGGGGACACCATATATTTT